This entry lists 25 T cell receptor delta chains sequenced from one sample in a study of gamma-delta T cells after stem cell transplantation. TCRdb reanalysed the RT-PCR reads with CATT. The repertoire holds thousands of delta-chain clones, with approximately 2% as singletons. The sequenced sample was gamma-delta T cells. These receptors came from a human donor. It is not recorded whose cells these are; they may come from a transplant donor.

This clone was counted at least ten times. Given a far larger clone just one base away, this is likely a sequencing read error. The V gene is TRDV2, the J gene TRDJ1, with D perhaps matching TRDD3 (5 bases). This CDR3 has 18 amino acids. CDR1 is GEAIGNYY and CDR2 is EKD in the germline V gene. With 0 bases removed from V and 0 bases from J, the gap between germline ends came to 19 bases. CDR3 sequence: CACDTAGRGPTYTDKLIF. DNA for the CDR3: TGTGCCTGTGACACCGCTGGGCGGGGACCAACTTACACCGATAAACTCATCTTT.

Concerning this clone: Only one base separates this from a far larger clonotype, so it likely reflects a read error. Within the sample, other DNA sequences also encode this same CDR3. V is TRDV2 and J is TRDJ1; D remains ambiguous. The CDR3 totals 14 residues. Germline V lookup: CDR1 GEAIGNYY, CDR2 EKD. CDR3 sequence: CACDTLESTDKLIF. DNA of the CDR3: TGTGCCTGCGACACACTTGAGAGCACCGATAAACTCATCTTT.

As to this clone: A far larger clone is one base from this, pointing to a likely read error. This same CDR3 is encoded by further DNA sequences in the sample. The rearrangement joins TRDV2 to TRDJ1; 11 nucleotides align to TRDD3. Germline CDR1 is GEAIGNYY and CDR2 is EKD. The CDR3 loop spans 25 amino acids. The CDR3 sequence: CACDTLNPPILGDKGPDRMTDKLIF. In DNA form, the CDR3 reads TGTGCCTGTGACACCTTAAATCCTCCCATACTGGGGGATAAGGGACCAGACCGTATGACCGATAAGCTCATCTTT.

This clone was observed a few times. A read error is the likely source, as a far larger clone sits one nucleotide away. This sample also contains other DNA sequences that code for the same CDR3. This sequence joins TRDV2 and TRDJ1; 10 bases are a match to TRDD3. The CDR3 runs 20 residues. In germline, CDR1 is GEAIGNYY, CDR2 EKD. The ends lost 1 base at V and 2 bases at J; junction bases unmatched: 18. CDR3 DNA: TGTGCCTGTGACACGGTCTATGGGGGGGATACGCGGGGGGCTACCGATAAACTCATCTTT. Its protein is CACDTVYGGDTRGATDKLIF.

Note on this clone: The protein TCRdb lists belongs to a much larger clone and differs from this DNA's translation at residues 5 and 6, which points to a read error; the protein shown is made from the DNA. J is TRDJ3 and V is TRDV2, with 9 bases fitting TRDD3. This CDR3 has 18 amino acids. Germline CDR1 is GEAIGNYY and CDR2 is EKD. V lost 1 base to trimming and J lost 2 bases; unmatched junction nucleotides: 5. CDR3 nucleotide sequence: TGTGCCTGTGACACAGTGGGGGATAGTACCTGGGACACCCGACAGATGTTTTTC. It is translated as CACDTVGDSTWDTRQMFF.

This clone was recorded a few times. The protein in TCRdb stems from a much larger clone and differs at residue 13 from this DNA's translation, likely a read error; here the protein is translated from the DNA. The chain employs TRDV2 and TRDJ1; 11 bases map to TRDD3. Trimming removed 0 bases from V and 3 bases from J; junction bases left unmatched: 11. The CDR3 is 18 residues long. Germline CDR1 reads GEAIGNYY; CDR2 reads EKD. The CDR3 loop reads CACDTVSGGYARPDKLIF. The CDR3 DNA sequence: TGTGCCTGTGACACCGTAAGTGGGGGATACGCTCGTCCCGATAAACTCATCTTT.

The table lists this clone with a few counts. TCRdb's entry gives the protein of a much larger clone, which mismatches this DNA's translation at residue 7, likely from a read error; the protein reported here is translated from the DNA. V and J are TRDV2 and TRDJ1; TRDD3 matches at 8 bases. V lost 0 bases to trimming and J lost 7 bases; unmatched junction nucleotides: 9. This CDR3 has 15 residues. Looked up from germline, CDR1 is GEAIGNYY and CDR2 is EKD. The CDR3 bases are TGTGCCTGTGACACCGTCAGGCGGGATACGGGTAAACTCATCTTT. Its translation is CACDTVRRDTGKLIF.

A word on this clone: TCRdb assigns this DNA the protein of a much larger clone, which departs from its translation at residue 13; this likely reflects a read error, and the protein shown comes from translating the DNA. The chain carries TRDV2 and TRDJ1; 8 bases match TRDD3. This CDR3 spans 15 amino acids. The germline V gene has CDR1 GEAIGNYY and CDR2 EKD. For the CDR3, the DNA is TGTGCCTGTGACACCGTCGGGCGGGATACGGGTAAACCCATCTTT. Its translation: CACDTVGRDTGKPIF.

With regard to this clone: This DNA's translation differs at residue 10 from TCRdb's protein, which comes from a much larger clone; a read error is likely, and the protein shown is translated from the DNA. The chain uses TRDV2 and TRDJ3; no clear D gene. Germline V CDR1 and CDR2: GEAIGNYY, EKD. V lost 1 base and J 1 base, leaving 25 bases between the germline ends. The CDR3 totals 22 residues. As DNA, the CDR3 is TGTGCCTGTGACACGGTTGAATATACTAGGGGTGCCGCGTCCTGGGACACCCGACAGATGTTTTTC. It yields the protein CACDTVEYTRGAASWDTRQMFF.

This rearrangement joins TRDV2 to TRDJ1; tentatively, D is TRDD3 (6 bases). CDR1 and CDR2 (germline): GEAIGNYY, EKD. This CDR3 contains 16 residues. The V end lost 1 base, the J end lost 3 bases, and 17 bases lay between the germline ends. In DNA, the CDR3 is TGTGCCTGTGACACGGTGGGGGCCCCCGTACCCGATAAACTCATCTTT. Its translation is CACDTVGAPVPDKLIF.

By sample fraction, this clone is large. Other DNA sequences in this sample translate to the same CDR3. This chain uses TRDV2 with TRDJ1; TRDD3 is a possible D gene (5 bases). Trimming left V 0 bases short and J 10 bases short, with 20 bases between. Germline values: CDR1 GEAIGNYY, CDR2 EKD. The CDR3 is 15 amino acids. The CDR3 loop is CACDTVGDIGESLIF. The CDR3 DNA reads TGTGCCTGTGACACCGTTGGAGATATAGGGGAGTCACTCATCTTT.

Within the sample, this clone is medium-sized. Other DNA sequences in the same sample also yield this CDR3. CDR3 DNA: TGTGCCTGTGACCCCCTGGGCAGGCCCGATAAACTCATCTTT. This codes for CACDPLGRPDKLIF. V usage is TRDV2 and J usage is TRDJ1; D is perhaps TRDD3 (5 bases). CDR3 length: 14 amino acids. V lost 3 bases, J lost 3 bases, and 13 bases lay in between. The germline V gene encodes CDR1 GEAIGNYY and CDR2 EKD.

As concerns this clone: The translation of this DNA and the TCRdb protein of a much larger clone differ at residue 6, probably owing to a read error; the protein shown here is translated from the DNA. The chain has TRDV2 and TRDJ1, with D possibly TRDD3 on 5 matching bases. Trimming cost V 0 bases and J 8 bases, with 21 bases left between them. CDR3 length equals 16 residues. Germline V lookup: CDR1 GEAIGNYY, CDR2 EKD. The CDR3 protein is CACDTGGGASGRKLIF. The CDR3 DNA sequence: TGTGCCTGTGACACCGGGGGTGGGGCCTCTGGGAGAAAACTCATCTTT.

This clone came up a few times. The protein that TCRdb holds for this DNA derives from a much larger clone and differs from the translated DNA at residue 14, which likely indicates a read error; the protein shown here is translated from the DNA. V is TRDV2 and J is TRDJ3; 7 bases are shared with TRDD3. CDR1 and CDR2 from the germline V gene are GEAIGNYY and EKD. The CDR3 has 19 residues. DNA of the CDR3: TGTGCCTGTGACACCGCTGGGGGCCTAAGCTCCTGGGACGCCCGACAGATGTTTTTC. This gives the protein CACDTAGGLSSWDARQMFF.

As to this clone: One junction end does not reproduce the germline sequence, and a read error may be involved. The chain recombines TRDV2 with TRDJ1, with TRDD3 identical over 8 bases. From germline, CDR1 is GEAIGNYY and CDR2 EKD. This CDR3 is built from 15 residues. The CDR3 region is CACDPLGAPTDKLTF. Here the CDR3 DNA reads TGTGCCTGTGACCCACTGGGGGCCCCTACCGATAAACTCACCTTT.

V is TRDV2 and J is TRDJ1; 13 nucleotides align to TRDD3. This CDR3 is built from 16 residues. The V and J ends lost 2 bases and 0 bases, in that order; junction bases with no gene match: 2. CDR1 is GEAIGNYY and CDR2 is EKD in the germline V gene. CDR3 sequence (DNA): TGTGCCTGTGACATACTGGGGGATACGTACACCGATAAACTCATCTTT. This encodes CACDILGDTYTDKLIF.

With regard to this clone: TCRdb pairs this DNA with a much larger clone's protein that differs at residue 11, likely a read error; the protein shown was translated from the DNA. The chain recombines TRDV2 with TRDJ3; 8 positions match TRDD3. CDR3 length: 19 amino acids. V was pared by 3 bases and J by 2 bases, with 11 bases of the junction left unmatched. The germline CDR1 and CDR2 sequences are GEAIGNYY and EKD. The CDR3 here is CACDVTGGRSPWDTRQMFF. CDR3 nucleotides: TGTGCCTGTGACGTAACTGGGGGTCGGAGCCCCTGGGACACCCGACAGATGTTTTTC.

In regard to this clone: It is likely a read error: a sequence one base away is far more abundant. The same CDR3 can be traced to other DNA sequences in this sample. This sequence joins TRDV2 and TRDJ1; 12 positions match TRDD3. CDR1 and CDR2 from the germline V gene are GEAIGNYY and EKD. The CDR3 extends over 19 amino acids. CDR3 sequence (DNA): TGTGCCTGTGACACCCTATTTACTGGGGGATACTTGTACACCGATAAACTCATTTTT. Its translation is CACDTLFTGGYLYTDKLIF.

The chain has TRDV2 and TRDJ1, with TRDD3 matching 11 bases. Germline loops: CDR1 GEAIGNYY, CDR2 EKD. This CDR3 is 19 amino acids long. With V trimmed by 2 bases and J by 1 base, 14 bases remained unmatched. CDR3 sequence: CACDSLLLGDTRGTDKLIF. The CDR3, as DNA: TGTGCCTGTGACAGCCTTCTGCTGGGGGATACTCGGGGCACCGATAAACTCATCTTT.

In its sample, this clone is medium-sized (0.01 to 0.1%). This sequence may be a read error, since a much larger clone differs from it by one base. Within the sample, other DNA sequences also encode this same CDR3. The J gene is TRDJ1, the V gene TRDV2; 7 nucleotides agree with TRDD3. The ends lost 4 bases at V and 0 bases at J; junction bases unmatched: 16. The germline V gene has CDR1 GEAIGNYY and CDR2 EKD. This CDR3 spans 18 amino acids. CDR3 DNA sequence: TGTGCCTGTGAACCTCTAACTTTACTGGGGATCCACACCGATAAACTCATCTTT. Its protein product is CACEPLTLLGIHTDKLIF.

This clone has a handful of counts. TCRdb attributes to this sequence the protein of a much larger clone, which differs from the DNA translation at residue 2; a read error is likely, and the protein displayed is translated from the DNA. This chain uses TRDV2 with TRDJ1, with D perhaps matching TRDD3 (6 bases). CDR1 and CDR2 from the germline V gene are GEAIGNYY and EKD. The CDR3 runs to 22 residues. CDR3 nucleotides: TGTTCCTGTGACCCGCTTCTCTCCGGCGCTGGGGAGTACGCGTCGACGGGTCGGGAACTCATCTTT. Translating gives CSCDPLLSGAGEYASTGRELIF.

This clone was picked up a small number of times. A far more abundant clone sits one base away, making this likely a read error. In the same sample, other DNA sequences code for this CDR3. V usage is TRDV2 and J usage is TRDJ3, with TRDD3 identical over 9 bases. The CDR3 loop spans 21 amino acids. Germline V gene sequence: CDR1 GEAIGNYY, CDR2 EKD. The CDR3: CACDTAGGYPSTTWDTRQMFF. The CDR3, as DNA: TGTGCCTGTGACACAGCAGGGGGATACCCCAGCACCACCTGGGACACTCGACAGATGTTTTTC.

This clone is medium-sized in the sample. Given a far larger clone just one base away, this is likely a sequencing read error. The sample carries other DNA sequences with the same CDR3. V gene TRDV2 combines with J gene TRDJ1; 8 positions match TRDD3. The germline V gene has CDR1 GEAIGNYY and CDR2 EKD. The CDR3 contains 16 residues. CDR3: CACDTMAGGPTDKLIF. As DNA, the CDR3 is TGTGCCTGTGACACAATGGCTGGGGGACCCACCGATAAGCTCATCTTT.

This clone ranks as large (0.1 to 1%). Other DNA sequences of this sample code for an identical CDR3. The chain uses TRDV2 and TRDJ1, with 11 bases fitting TRDD3. Unmatched junction bases numbered 16, after V lost 4 bases and J lost 4 bases. Germline V CDR1 and CDR2: GEAIGNYY, EKD. The CDR3 is 18 amino acids. The CDR3 DNA reads as TGTGCCTGTGATATACTGGGGGATAGTGGGCTAAATGACGATAAACTCATCTTT. Its translation is CACDILGDSGLNDDKLIF.

Comment on this clone: A far larger clone is off by one base, so a read error is likely. The chain uses TRDV2 and TRDJ1; 11 bases agree with TRDD3. Trimming took 0 bases from V and 2 from J; bases not matched to a gene: 31. This CDR3 region has 25 residues. CDR1 and CDR2 from the germline V gene are GEAIGNYY and EKD. CDR3 DNA sequence: TGTGCCTGTGACACCTTAAATCCTCACATACTGGGGGATAAGGGACCAGACCGTATGACCGATAAACTCATCTTT. This gives the protein CACDTLNPHILGDKGPDRMTDKLIF.